Given below is one TCR beta chain in context. This clone was recorded a few times. Its antigen is currently not known. No much larger clonotype is one base removed from it; base qualities were not supplied. Measured from the cysteine to the phenylalanine, the CDR3 is 14 residues long. The only DNA kept is the CDR3, 42 bases in frame from the first base. Relative to germline, V is 0 bases shorter and J is 1 base shorter, with 6 bases between their ends. As encoded in the germline V gene, CDR1 is ENHRY while CDR2 is SYGVKD. These data originate in a study of cytomegalovirus exposure and HLA in healthy donors (dated by TCRdb to 2016 to 2017). In terms of the full investigation: According to an earlier analysis of a few hundred of the donors, about 179 million T cells yielded roughly 110 million unique TCR beta sequences and 276 Gb of sequence data. Approximately 310 gigabases of sequencing data and tens of millions of unique TCR sequences were included in an early release covering about 620 HLA-typed donors. Among the roughly 400 genotyped donors, approximately 77% belonged to the genetic ancestry cluster associated with self-reported Caucasian donors. The aim of the study was to test whether cataloging public T cell receptors could identify signatures of past pathogen exposure. The T cell repertoires of 550 to 850 subjects were profiled by immunosequencing and related to cytomegalovirus serostatus. Along with the approximately 650-subject first cohort, a separate validation cohort of over a hundred different subjects was used. To predict cytomegalovirus infection status, the study combined high-throughput TCR immunosequencing, statistical association of individual TCRs with disease status, and machine learning. A later analysis re-examined previously published TCR beta repertoires from 610 or so donors and added high-resolution HLA genotyping to investigate patterns of TCR occurrence. In the later analysis, no new phenotypic data were used to find candidate immune exposures; instead, reliance was placed on TCR beta sequences and their occurrence across donors. An earlier analysis of several hundred of the donors applied high-throughput TCR beta sequencing to assess whether each TCR beta V gene segment acted as functional or pseudogenic. Donor age, sex, ethnicity and CMV serostatus were compiled together with the repertoire data. Genome-wide SNP genotypes for about 60% of the roughly 700 donors were used in a later genetic analysis, which treated that subset as a discovery cohort. All discovery cohort repertoires had been generated using a single sequencing platform. Both class I and class II loci were covered by HLA typing, at four-digit resolution. The number of typed donors differed by locus: 629-630 for A, B, C, DRB1 and DQB1; 500 to 550 for DQA1; fewer than 610 for DPA1; and around 490 for DPB1. Four or five DR-DQ haplotypes were handled as single units for association and clustering because linkage in the cohort was strong. Across 398 genotyped donors of the cohort, an average of roughly 200,000 unique TCR beta nucleotide sequences per donor were sequenced, and 15% to 20% of those sequences were non-productive. General findings and caveats noted by the study authors: Presence/absence analyses assumed roughly uniform sequencing depth across donors, an assumption that may not hold. Only TCR beta chains were sequenced in this cohort, and the absence of alpha or paired-chain data limited detectable features. In vitro tests confirmed that a few of the cytomegalovirus-associated TCR beta chains recognize cytomegalovirus antigens. While some public TCRs were present in many individuals, most TCR sequences turned up only very rarely across donors. The authors suggested that the approach could potentially be generalized to other disease states and immunological phenotypes. CMV serostatus was the only immune exposure information available for the cohort. Linkage disequilibrium might explain the correlated functional status among segregating V segments, but an unknown experimental factor could not be ruled out. In a later analysis, several top co-occurrence clusters were reported to appear linked to parvovirus B19, influenza, CMV and Epstein-Barr virus. The 87-base-pair reads could not distinguish some IMGT-functional V segments, including TRBV6-2 and TRBV6-3, so those segments were excluded. A later analysis found that TCR association rates varied across HLA loci, with DRB1 alleles showing the most associated TCRs and HLA-C alleles the fewest. A further reported finding was that TCR beta sequences accurately predicted the HLA-A and HLA-B alleles for most subjects in the first cohort. The earlier analysis of fewer than 750 of the donors excluded around 17 rarely observed V segments, including chromosome 9 orphons, because counts were too low. Strong co-occurrence of HLA alleles, especially DR and DQ, made assigning TCR associations to individual alleles difficult. The study gave a list of 150 to 200 TCR beta chains associated with cytomegalovirus. A cluster of highly shared sequence variants was judged likely to represent a technical artifact of the sequencing pipeline. Specific HLA alleles were associated with 15,000 to 20,000 TCR beta sequences at a false discovery rate of 0.05 in a later analysis. According to a later genetic analysis, donors in an Asian-associated ancestry cluster had fewer N-insertions in productive TCRs than the approximately 670-donor mean. Broadly in line with IMGT annotations, most TCR beta V segments showed up in productive rearrangements about 90% or about 30% of the time in an earlier analysis of approximately 600 of the donors. Because some donors lacked HLA typing at each locus, the association tests relied only on the typed subset. In a later analysis, HLA-associated TCR beta chains showed more clonal expansion and lower generation probabilities than non-associated chains that were equally common. Cytomegalovirus status was reported to be diagnosed by the classifier with high specificity and sensitivity in both the original and validation cohorts. Most CMV-associated TCR beta chains appeared to be HLA-restricted in a later analysis, and the HLA associations seemed to be driven largely by CMV exposure. An association between a missense DCLRE1C variant and V-gene and J-gene trimming of TCR beta chains was found in a later genetic analysis and replicated in an independent cohort.

The cohort was made up of about 610 healthy bone marrow donors. At the time of sampling, all cohort members were nominally healthy, though unrecorded immune exposures were likely present. The donor tested CMV seropositive and was one of the 289 seropositive cohort members. Every donor gave a peripheral blood sample, and the peripheral blood mononuclear cells from that sample were used for TCR beta sequencing. The Qiagen DNeasy Blood Extraction Kit was used to extract genomic DNA from the blood cell samples. To prepare the library, the immunoSEQ multiplex PCR assay was applied. A mixture of 60 forward primers for TCR Vbeta segments and 13 reverse primers for TCR Jbeta segments was used in the multiplex PCR. The CDR3 region of rearranged TCR beta genes was amplified from genomic DNA by a multiplex PCR assay. On the Illumina HiSeq System, the amplified TCR beta libraries were sequenced as 87-base-pair reads. The paper's data handling went like this. A later analysis tallied roughly 80 million unique TCR beta chains across the 660 or so repertoires, and some 10 million of those chains were shared by two or more donors. To remove PCR and sequencing errors, raw reads were error-corrected and collapsed into unique sequences using a nearest-neighbor algorithm that merged closely related sequences. V, D and J gene segments were assigned by aligning CDR3 sequences to IMGT reference sequences. For a sequence to be retained, a match of at least six nucleotides to both a V gene segment and a J gene segment was required. A rearrangement was called productive if the CDR3 had no stop codons and remained in frame with V and J, and every other rearrangement was called non-productive. CDR3 was defined by IMGT convention, running from the second conserved V-encoded cysteine to the conserved J-encoded phenylalanine. In an earlier analysis of around 570 of the donors, sequences lacking an unambiguous match to a single V gene segment were excluded. An earlier analysis of several hundred of the donors classified V segments as functional when productive rearrangements were above 56.7% and as segregating when the standard deviation between donors was above 5%. A statistical classification framework was built for diagnosing cytomegalovirus status from the catalog of TCR beta chain sequences. A later analysis assigned V and J genes by comparing TCR nucleotide sequences with IMGT/GENE-DB human TR gene sequences. In a later analysis, CDR3 sequences and most-parsimonious VDJ recombination scenarios were assigned using the TCRdist pipeline. A later analysis defined each TCR beta chain by its CDR3 amino acid sequence plus V-gene family, and excluded reads lacking a unique V-gene family. As a way to deal with suspected cross-contamination and a sequencing artifact, a later analysis dropped roughly 620 nucleotide sequences that were highly shared and had low generation probability. In a later analysis, a clonal expansion index was calculated for each public chain from normalized within-repertoire ranks of inferred template counts. In a later analysis, generation probabilities were computed using a VDJ recombination model fitted to out-of-frame rearrangements, and the results were checked against IGoR. A later analysis scored TCR-TCR, TCR-HLA and TCR-CMV co-occurrence with hypergeometric tests, applying a repertoire-size bias correction to TCR pairs. In a later analysis, false discovery rates were estimated by permuting HLA or CMV assignments 20 times. A later analysis grouped co-occurring TCRs with DBSCAN, adding TCRdist sequence similarity when clustering within HLA-allele-positive subsets. Co-occurrence clustering excluded repertoires with fewer than 30,000 or more than 120,000 public chains, plus five with anomalous nucleotide sharing. The clones in this table, taken by TCRdb from immuneACCESS, are in-frame only. Not every clone is retained; where verified, under half of the shortfall comes from an unresolved V gene, and the cause of the rest is unknown. V, J and clone size were drawn from that table, and D and trimming were deduced from the DNA. The sample data list about 160,000 clones, and around three quarters of these were observed just once. The ten largest clones capture over 6% of the sample.

The sequence was collected from a man aged 35 to 55 in good health and CMV-seropositive. Rearrangement joined TRBV10-3 to TRBJ1-1; no D gene call is confident. Specimen: PBMCs. The CDR3 reads as follows: CAISESTANTEAFF. The DNA sequence reads TGTGCCATCAGTGAGTCCACAGCGAACACTGAAGCTTTCTTT.